This T cell receptor beta chain emerged from a study of blood T cell repertoires in COVID-19. Across the study: The origin of the acute and convalescent COVID-19 samples was the United States, Italy and Spain. The analysed material was cDNA or gDNA that came from T cells, B-cell-depleted T cells, or PBMCs.

As processed by the authors: Scientists estimated how many nucleated cells there were by amplifying reference gene primers. Here immunoSEQ multiplex PCR was the method, and the copy in TCRdb shows in-frame clones only, minus some. The V and J calls and the clone size are those of that table, but D and trimming were determined from the DNA. The table shows roughly 200,000 clones, with approximately 84% occurring only once. The J segment lost 4 bases and the V segment lost 0 bases, leaving 9 bases of the junction unmatched. The CDR3 spans 16 residues. Germline values: CDR1 SGHAT, CDR2 FQDESV (reference sequence). This clone has just a few counts.

The sequenced sample was peripheral blood. This rearrangement joins TRBV11-1 to TRBJ2-7; TRBD2 matches at 7 bases. This sequence originates from a woman in her sixties or seventies with active or convalescent COVID-19. CDR3 sequence reads: CASSLAGGPPGYEQYF. The CDR3, as DNA: TGTGCCAGCAGCTTAGCGGGAGGGCCACCAGGATACGAGCAGTACTTC.